The 4 T cell receptor beta chains in this list originate from one sample, sequenced in a study of cytomegalovirus exposure and HLA in healthy donors. The PCR employed 60 Vbeta primers together with 13 Jbeta primers. Repertoires were generated with immunoSEQ multiplex PCR, while TCRdb's copy carries only in-frame clones and drops some. The sample lists roughly 200,000 clones, about four fifths occurring once. The sequenced sample was PBMCs. The receptors derive from a young woman in good health and CMV-seronegative.

J is TRBJ2-3 and V is TRBV5-4; 8 positions agree with TRBD2. Looked up from germline, CDR1 is SGHNT and CDR2 is YYREEE (reference sequence). V shed 0 bases and J 1 base; nucleotides not matched to a gene: 1. The CDR3 has 15 residues. Written as DNA, the CDR3 is TGTGCCAGCAGCTTGGAGACTAGCGGCACAGATACGCAGTATTTT. Translated, it gives CASSLETSGTDTQYF.

The chain has TRBV2 and TRBJ2-7, with 8 positions matching TRBD1. CDR1 and CDR2 from the germline V gene are SNHLY and FYNNEI. The CDR3 extends over 12 amino acids. With V trimmed by 6 bases and J by 4 bases, 2 bases remained unmatched. The DNA for the CDR3 is TGTGCCAGCAGGACAGGGGTTTACGAGCAGTACTTC. Its translation: CASRTGVYEQYF.

This CDR3 reads CASSLRQGGGYTF. The CDR3 DNA follows: TGTGCCAGCAGCTTACGACAGGGTGGGGGCTACACCTTC. The chain combines TRBV5-4 with TRBJ1-2; 7 nucleotides line up with TRBD1. Germline CDR1 reads SGHNT; CDR2 reads YYREEE (reference sequence). The CDR3 has 13 residues. The J segment lost 8 bases and the V segment lost 2 bases, leaving 6 bases of the junction unmatched.

This sequence joins TRBV6-5 and TRBJ2-7; D remains unclear. V gave up 2 bases and J gave up 1 base, with 9 bases separating them. The CDR3 has 14 residues. Germline CDR1 is MNHEY and CDR2 is SVGAGI. The CDR3, as DNA: TGTGCCAGCAGTTACCAGGCAGGATCCTACGAGCAGTACTTC. Translating gives CASSYQAGSYEQYF.